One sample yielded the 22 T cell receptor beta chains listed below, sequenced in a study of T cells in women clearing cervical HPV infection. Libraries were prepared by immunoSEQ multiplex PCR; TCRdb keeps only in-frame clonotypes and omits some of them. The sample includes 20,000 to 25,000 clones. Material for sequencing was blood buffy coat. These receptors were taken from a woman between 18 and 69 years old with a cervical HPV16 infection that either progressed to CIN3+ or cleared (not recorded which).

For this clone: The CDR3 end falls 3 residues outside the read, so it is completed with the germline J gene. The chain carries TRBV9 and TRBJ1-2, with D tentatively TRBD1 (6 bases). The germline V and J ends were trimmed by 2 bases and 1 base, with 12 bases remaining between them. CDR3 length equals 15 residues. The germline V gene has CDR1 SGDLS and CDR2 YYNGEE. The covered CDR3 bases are TGTGCCAGCAGCGTGGACAGCCAAGTTAACTATGGC. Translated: CASSVDSQVNYG. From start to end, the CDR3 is CASSVDSQVNYGYTF.

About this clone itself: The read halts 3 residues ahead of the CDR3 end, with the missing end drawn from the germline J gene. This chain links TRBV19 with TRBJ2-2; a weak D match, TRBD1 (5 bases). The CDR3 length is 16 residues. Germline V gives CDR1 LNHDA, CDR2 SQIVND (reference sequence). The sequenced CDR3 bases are TGTGCCAGTAGCTCGGTGGGGTTGTCTGGGGCCAACGTG. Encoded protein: CASSSVGLSGANV. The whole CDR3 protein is CASSSVGLSGANVLFF.

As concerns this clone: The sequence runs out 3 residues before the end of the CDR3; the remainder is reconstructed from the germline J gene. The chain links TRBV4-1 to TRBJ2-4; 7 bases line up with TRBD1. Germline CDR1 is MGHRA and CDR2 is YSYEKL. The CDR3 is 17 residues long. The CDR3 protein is CASSQDAVSQGIHGQYF. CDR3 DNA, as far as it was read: TGCGCCAGCAGCCAAGACGCGGTTTCACAGGGGATCCATGGT.

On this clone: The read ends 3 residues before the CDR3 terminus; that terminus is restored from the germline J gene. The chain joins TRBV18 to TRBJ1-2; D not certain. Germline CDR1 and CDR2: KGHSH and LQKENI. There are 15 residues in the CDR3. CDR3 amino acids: CASSPRAQTIDDYTF. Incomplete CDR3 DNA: TGTGCCAGCTCACCAAGGGCCCAGACGATCGACGAC.

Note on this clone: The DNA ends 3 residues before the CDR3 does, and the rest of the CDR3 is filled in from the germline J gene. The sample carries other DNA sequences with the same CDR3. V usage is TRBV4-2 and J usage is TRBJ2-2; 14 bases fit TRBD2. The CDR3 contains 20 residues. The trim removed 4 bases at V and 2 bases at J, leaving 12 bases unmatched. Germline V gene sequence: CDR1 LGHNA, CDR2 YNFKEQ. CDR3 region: CASSPPSRTSGGPNTGELFF. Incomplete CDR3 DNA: TGTGCCAGCAGCCCACCCTCCCGGACTAGCGGGGGGCCAAACACCGGGGAG.

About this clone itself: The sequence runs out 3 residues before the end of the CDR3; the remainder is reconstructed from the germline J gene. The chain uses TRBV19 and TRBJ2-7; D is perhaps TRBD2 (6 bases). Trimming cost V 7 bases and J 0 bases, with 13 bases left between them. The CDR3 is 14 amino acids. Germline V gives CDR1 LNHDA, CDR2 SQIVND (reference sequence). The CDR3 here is CASKASAASYEQYF. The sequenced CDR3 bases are TGTGCCAGTAAGGCTAGCGCGGCCTCCTACGAG. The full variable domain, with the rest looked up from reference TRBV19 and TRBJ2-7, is DGGITQSPKYLFRKEGQNVTLSCEQNLNHDAMYWYRQDPGQGLRLIYYSQIVNDFQKGDIAEGYSVSREKKESFPLTVTSAQKNPTAFYLCASKASAASYEQYFGPGTRLTVT.

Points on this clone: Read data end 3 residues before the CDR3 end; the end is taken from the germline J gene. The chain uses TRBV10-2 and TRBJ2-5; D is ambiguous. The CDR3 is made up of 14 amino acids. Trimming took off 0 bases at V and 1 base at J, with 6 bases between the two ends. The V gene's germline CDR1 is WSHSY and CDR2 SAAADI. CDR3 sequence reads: CASSESTLQETQYF. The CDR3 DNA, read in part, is TGCGCCAGCAGTGAGTCGACACTCCAAGAGACC.

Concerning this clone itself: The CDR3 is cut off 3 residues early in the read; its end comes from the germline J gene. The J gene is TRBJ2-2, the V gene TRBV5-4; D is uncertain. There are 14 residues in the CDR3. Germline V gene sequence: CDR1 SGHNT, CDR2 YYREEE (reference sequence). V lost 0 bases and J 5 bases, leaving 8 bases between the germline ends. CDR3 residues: CASSLGVSTGELFF. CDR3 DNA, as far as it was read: TGTGCCAGCAGCTTGGGAGTCAGTACCGGGGAG.

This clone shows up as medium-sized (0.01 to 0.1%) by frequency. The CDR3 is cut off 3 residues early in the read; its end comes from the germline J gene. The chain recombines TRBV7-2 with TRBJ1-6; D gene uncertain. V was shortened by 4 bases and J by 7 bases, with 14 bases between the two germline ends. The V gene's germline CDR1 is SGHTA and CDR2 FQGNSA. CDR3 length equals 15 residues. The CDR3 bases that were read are TGTGCCAGCAGCTCCAACGGGTTCTGGAATTCACCC. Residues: CASSSNGFWNSP. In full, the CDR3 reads CASSSNGFWNSPLHF.

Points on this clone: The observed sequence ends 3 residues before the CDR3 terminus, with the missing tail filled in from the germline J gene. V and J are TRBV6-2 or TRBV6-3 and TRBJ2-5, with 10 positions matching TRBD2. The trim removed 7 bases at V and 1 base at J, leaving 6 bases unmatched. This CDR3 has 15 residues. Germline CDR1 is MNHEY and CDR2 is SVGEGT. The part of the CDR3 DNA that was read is TGTGCCAGCAAGGTCCTAGCGGGGGTCCAAGAGACC. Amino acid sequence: CASKVLAGVQET. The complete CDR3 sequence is CASKVLAGVQETQYF.

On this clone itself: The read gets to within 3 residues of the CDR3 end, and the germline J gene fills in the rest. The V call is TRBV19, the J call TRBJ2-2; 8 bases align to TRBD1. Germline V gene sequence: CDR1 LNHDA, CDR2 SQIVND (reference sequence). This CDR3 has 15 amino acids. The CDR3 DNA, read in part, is TGTGCCAGTTCCCCCGGGGGACAGGTGGCCGAAAAG. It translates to CASSPGGQVAEK. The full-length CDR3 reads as CASSPGGQVAEKLFF.

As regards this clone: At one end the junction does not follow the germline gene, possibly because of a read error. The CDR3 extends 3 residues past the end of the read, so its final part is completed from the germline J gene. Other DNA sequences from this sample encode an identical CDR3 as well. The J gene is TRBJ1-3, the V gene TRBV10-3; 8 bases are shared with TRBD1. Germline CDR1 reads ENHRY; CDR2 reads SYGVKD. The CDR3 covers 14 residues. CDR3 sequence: CAIRRTGSGNTIYF. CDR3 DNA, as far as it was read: TGTGCCATCAGGAGGACAGGGTCTGGAAACACG.

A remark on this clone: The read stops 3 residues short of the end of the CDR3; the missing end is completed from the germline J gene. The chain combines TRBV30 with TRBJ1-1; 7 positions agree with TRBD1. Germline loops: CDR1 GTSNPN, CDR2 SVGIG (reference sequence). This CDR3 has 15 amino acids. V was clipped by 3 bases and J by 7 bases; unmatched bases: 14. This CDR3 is CAWSDVGTATGEAFF. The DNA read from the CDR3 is TGTGCCTGGAGCGACGTCGGGACAGCTACCGGTGAA.

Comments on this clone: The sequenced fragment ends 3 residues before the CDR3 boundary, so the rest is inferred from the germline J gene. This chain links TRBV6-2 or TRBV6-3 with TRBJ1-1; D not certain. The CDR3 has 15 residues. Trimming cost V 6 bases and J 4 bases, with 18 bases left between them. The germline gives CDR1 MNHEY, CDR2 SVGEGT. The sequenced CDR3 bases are TGTGCCAGCAGCCCCATCCGCACGGTTCCCACTGAA. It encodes CASSPIRTVPTE. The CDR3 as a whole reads CASSPIRTVPTEAFF.

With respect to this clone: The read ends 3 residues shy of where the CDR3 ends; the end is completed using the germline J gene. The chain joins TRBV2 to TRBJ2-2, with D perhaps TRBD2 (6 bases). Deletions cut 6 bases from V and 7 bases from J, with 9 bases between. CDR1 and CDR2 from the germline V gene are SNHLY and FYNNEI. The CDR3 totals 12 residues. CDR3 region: CASRSGFGELFF. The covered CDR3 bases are TGTGCCAGCAGGAGCGGGTTCGGGGAG.

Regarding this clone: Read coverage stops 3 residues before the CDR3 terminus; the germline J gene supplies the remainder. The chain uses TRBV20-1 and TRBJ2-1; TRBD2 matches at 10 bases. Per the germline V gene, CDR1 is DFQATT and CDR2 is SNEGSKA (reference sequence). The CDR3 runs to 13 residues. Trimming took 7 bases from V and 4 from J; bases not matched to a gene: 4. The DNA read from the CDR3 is TGCAGTGTAAGCGGGGGGGCTTACAATGAG. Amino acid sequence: CSVSGGAYNE. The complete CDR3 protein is CSVSGGAYNEQFF.

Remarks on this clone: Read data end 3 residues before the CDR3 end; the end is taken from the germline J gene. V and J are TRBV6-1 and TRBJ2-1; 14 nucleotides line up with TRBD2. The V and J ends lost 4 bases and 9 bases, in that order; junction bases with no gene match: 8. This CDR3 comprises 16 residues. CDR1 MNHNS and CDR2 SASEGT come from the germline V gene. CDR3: CASSALTSGGAGEQFF. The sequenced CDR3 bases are TGTGCCAGCAGTGCCCTGACTAGCGGGGGGGCCGGTGAG.

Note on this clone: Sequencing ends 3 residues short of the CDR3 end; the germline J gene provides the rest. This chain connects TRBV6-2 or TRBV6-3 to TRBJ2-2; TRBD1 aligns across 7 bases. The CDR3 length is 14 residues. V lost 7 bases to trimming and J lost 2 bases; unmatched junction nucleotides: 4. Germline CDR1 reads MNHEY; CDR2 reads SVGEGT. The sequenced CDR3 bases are TGTGCCAGCAAAGGGGGCGGAAACACCGGGGAG. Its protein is CASKGGGNTGE. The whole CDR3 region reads CASKGGGNTGELFF.

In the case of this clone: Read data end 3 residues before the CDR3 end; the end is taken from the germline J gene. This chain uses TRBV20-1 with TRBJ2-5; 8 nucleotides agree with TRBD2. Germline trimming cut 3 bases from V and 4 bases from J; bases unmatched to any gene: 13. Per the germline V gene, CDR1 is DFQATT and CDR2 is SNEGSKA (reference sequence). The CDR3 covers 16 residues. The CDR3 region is CSASPPSGQRVETQYF. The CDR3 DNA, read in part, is TGCAGTGCTAGTCCCCCTAGCGGGCAGAGGGTAGAGACC.

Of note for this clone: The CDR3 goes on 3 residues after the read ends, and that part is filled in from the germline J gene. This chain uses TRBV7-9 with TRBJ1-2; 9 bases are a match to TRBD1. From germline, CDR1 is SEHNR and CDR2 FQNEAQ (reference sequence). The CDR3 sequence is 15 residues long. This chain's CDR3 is CASSSPPLGTGHYTF. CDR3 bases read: TGTGCCAGCAGCTCCCCTCCGTTAGGGACAGGGCAT.

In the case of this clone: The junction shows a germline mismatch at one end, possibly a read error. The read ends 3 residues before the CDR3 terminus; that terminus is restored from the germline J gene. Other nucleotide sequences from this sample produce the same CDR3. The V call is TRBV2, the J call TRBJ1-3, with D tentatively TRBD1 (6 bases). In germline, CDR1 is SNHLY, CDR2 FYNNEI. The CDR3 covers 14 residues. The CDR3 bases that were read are TGTGCCAGCAGTGCGAGACAGGCTGGAAACACA. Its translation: CASSARQAGNT. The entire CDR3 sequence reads CASSARQAGNTIYF.

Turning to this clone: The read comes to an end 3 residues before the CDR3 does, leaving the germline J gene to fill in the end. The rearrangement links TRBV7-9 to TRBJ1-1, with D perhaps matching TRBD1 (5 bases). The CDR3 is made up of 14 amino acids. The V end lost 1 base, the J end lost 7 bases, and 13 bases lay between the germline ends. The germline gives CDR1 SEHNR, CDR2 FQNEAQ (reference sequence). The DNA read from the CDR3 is TGTGCCAGCAGCTTAGTCCGACAGAGGGGTGAA. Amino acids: CASSLVRQRGE. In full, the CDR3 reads CASSLVRQRGEAFF.